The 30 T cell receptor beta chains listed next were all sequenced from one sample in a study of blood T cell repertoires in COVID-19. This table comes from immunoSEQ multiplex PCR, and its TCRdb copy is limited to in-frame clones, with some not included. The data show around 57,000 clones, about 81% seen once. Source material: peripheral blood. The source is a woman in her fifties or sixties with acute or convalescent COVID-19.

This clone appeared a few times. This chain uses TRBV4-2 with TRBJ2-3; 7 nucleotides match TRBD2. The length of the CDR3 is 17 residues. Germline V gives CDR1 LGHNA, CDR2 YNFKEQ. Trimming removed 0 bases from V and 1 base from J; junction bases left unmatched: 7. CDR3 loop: CASSQDRGLPGTDTQYF. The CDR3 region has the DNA TGTGCCAGCAGCCAAGATCGGGGACTACCGGGCACAGATACGCAGTATTTT.

The CDR3 spells CASSQDRRTEQYF. In DNA, the CDR3 is TGCGCCAGCAGCCAAGATAGGAGAACCGAGCAGTACTTC. The chain is built from TRBV4-3 and TRBJ2-7; D is uncertain. Looked up from germline, CDR1 is LGHNA and CDR2 is YSLEER. The CDR3 has 13 residues. Trimming left V 0 bases short and J 6 bases short, with 9 bases between.

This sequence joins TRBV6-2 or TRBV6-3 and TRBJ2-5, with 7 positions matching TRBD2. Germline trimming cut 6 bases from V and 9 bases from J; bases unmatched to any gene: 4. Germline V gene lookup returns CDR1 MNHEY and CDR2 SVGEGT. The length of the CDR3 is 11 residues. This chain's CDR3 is CASSPRGAQYF. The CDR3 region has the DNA TGTGCCAGCAGCCCCCGGGGGGCCCAGTACTTC.

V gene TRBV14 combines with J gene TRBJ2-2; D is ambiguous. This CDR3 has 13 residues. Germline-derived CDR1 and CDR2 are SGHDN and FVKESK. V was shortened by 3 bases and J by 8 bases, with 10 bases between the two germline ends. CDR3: CASSHRLVGELFF. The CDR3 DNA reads TGTGCCAGCAGCCACAGACTCGTTGGGGAGCTGTTTTTT.

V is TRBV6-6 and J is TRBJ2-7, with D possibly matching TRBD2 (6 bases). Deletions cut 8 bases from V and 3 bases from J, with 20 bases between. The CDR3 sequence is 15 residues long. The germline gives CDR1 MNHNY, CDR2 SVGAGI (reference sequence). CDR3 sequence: CASGRPAGKLYEQYF. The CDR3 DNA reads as TGTGCCAGCGGACGACCGGCGGGGAAGCTCTACGAGCAGTACTTC.

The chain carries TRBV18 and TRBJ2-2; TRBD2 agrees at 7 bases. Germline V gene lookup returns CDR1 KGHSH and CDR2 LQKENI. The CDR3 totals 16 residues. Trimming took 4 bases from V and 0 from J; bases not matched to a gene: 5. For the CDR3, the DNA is TGTGCCAGCTCACGGGAGGGACGCGCGAACACCGGGGAGCTGTTTTTT. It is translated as CASSREGRANTGELFF. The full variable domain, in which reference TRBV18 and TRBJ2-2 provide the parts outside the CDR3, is NAGVMQNPRHLVRRRGQEARLRCSPMKGHSHVYWYRQLPEEGLKFMVYLQKENIIDESGMPKERFSAEFPKEGPSILRIQQVVRGDSAAYFCASSREGRANTGELFFGEGSRLTVL.

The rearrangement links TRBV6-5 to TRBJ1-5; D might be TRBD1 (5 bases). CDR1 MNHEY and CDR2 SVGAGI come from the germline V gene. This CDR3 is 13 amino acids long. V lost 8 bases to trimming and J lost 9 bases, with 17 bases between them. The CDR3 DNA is TGTGCCAGCGGCGGGGAAGGGGCTGGGCCCCAGCATTTT. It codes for CASGGEGAGPQHF.

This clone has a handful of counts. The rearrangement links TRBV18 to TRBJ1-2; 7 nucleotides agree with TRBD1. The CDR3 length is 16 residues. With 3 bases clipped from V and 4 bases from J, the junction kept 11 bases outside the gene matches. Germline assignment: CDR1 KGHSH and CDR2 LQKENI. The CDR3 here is CASSPRKGAGSYGYTF. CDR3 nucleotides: TGTGCCAGCTCACCTCGAAAGGGGGCGGGGTCCTATGGCTACACCTTC. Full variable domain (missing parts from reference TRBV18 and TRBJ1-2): NAGVMQNPRHLVRRRGQEARLRCSPMKGHSHVYWYRQLPEEGLKFMVYLQKENIIDESGMPKERFSAEFPKEGPSILRIQQVVRGDSAAYFCASSPRKGAGSYGYTFGSGTRLTVV.

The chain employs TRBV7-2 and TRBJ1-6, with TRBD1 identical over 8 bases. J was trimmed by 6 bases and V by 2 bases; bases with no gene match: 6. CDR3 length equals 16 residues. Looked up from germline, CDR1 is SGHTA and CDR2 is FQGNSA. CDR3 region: CASSLTLTGGNSPLHF. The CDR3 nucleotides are TGTGCCAGCAGCTTAACGCTAACAGGGGGTAATTCACCCCTCCACTTT.

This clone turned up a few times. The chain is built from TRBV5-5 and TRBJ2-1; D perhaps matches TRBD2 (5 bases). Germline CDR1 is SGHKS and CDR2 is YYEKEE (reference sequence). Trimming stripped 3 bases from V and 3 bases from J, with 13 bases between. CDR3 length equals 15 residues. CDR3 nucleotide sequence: TGTGCCAGCAGCTGGATCATCGGGGTCTACAATGAGCAGTTCTTC. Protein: CASSWIIGVYNEQFF.

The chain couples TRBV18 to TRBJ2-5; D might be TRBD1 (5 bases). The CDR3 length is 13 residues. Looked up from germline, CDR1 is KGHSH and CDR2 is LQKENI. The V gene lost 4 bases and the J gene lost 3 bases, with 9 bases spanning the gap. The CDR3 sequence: CASSRQPEETQYF. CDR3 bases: TGTGCCAGCTCACGACAGCCTGAAGAGACCCAGTACTTC.

In DNA, the CDR3 is TGTGCCAGCAGCGGATTGAGCGACAGGGGGAGACATGGCTACACCTTC. This encodes CASSGLSDRGRHGYTF. The rearrangement links TRBV9 to TRBJ1-2; TRBD1 matches at 9 bases. This CDR3 has 16 residues. CDR1 is SGDLS and CDR2 is YYNGEE in the germline V gene. Trimming at V came to 3 bases and at J to 6 bases, leaving 12 bases not matched to a gene.

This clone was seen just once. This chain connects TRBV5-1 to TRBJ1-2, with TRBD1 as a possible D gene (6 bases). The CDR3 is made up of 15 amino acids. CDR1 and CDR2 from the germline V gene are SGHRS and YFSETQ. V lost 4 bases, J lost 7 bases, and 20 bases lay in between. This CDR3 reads CASSRTAGVEAGYTF. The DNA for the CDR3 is TGCGCCAGCAGCCGGACAGCCGGAGTGGAGGCTGGCTACACCTTC.

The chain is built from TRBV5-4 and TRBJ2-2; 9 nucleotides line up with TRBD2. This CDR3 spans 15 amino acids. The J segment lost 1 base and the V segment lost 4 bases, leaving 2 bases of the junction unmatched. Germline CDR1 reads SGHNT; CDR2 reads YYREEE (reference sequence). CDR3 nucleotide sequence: TGTGCCAGCAGCCCGCGGGGGGGGAACACCGGGGAGCTGTTTTTT. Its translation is CASSPRGGNTGELFF.

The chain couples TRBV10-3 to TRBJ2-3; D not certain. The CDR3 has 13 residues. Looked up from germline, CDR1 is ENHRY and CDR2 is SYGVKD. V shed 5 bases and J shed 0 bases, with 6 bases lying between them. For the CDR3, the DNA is TGTGCCATCAGTCTTACTAGCACAGATACGCAGTATTTT. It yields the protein CAISLTSTDTQYF.

The CDR3 coding sequence is TGCGCCAGCAGCTTGGAGTCCGGGACAGATTATGGCTACACCTTC. This gives the protein CASSLESGTDYGYTF. The chain employs TRBV5-1 and TRBJ1-2; 7 bases are a match to TRBD1. The CDR3 is made up of 15 amino acids. The ends lost 0 bases at V and 5 bases at J; junction bases unmatched: 7. The germline V gene encodes CDR1 SGHRS and CDR2 YFSETQ.

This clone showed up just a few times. CDR3 sequence: CASSPMGQGGVNSPLHF. The CDR3 DNA follows: TGTGCCAGCAGCCCCATGGGACAGGGCGGAGTTAATTCACCCCTCCACTTT. The J gene is TRBJ1-6, the V gene TRBV11-2; 9 bases match TRBD1. The ends lost 5 bases at V and 6 bases at J; junction bases unmatched: 11. Germline V gene lookup returns CDR1 SGHAT and CDR2 FQNNGV. This CDR3 is 17 amino acids long.

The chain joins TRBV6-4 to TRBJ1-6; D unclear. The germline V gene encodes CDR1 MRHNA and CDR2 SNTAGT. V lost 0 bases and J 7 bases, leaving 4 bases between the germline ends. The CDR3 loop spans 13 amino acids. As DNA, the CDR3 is TGTGCCAGCAGTGACTCACTGAATTCACCCCTCCACTTT. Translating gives CASSDSLNSPLHF.

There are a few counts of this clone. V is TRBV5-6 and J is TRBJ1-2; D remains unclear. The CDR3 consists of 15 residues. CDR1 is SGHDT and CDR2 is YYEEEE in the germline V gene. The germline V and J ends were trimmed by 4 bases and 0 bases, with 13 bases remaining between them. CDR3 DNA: TGTGCCAGCAGCGCTACACCGGGGTCTAACTATGGCTACACCTTC. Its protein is CASSATPGSNYGYTF.

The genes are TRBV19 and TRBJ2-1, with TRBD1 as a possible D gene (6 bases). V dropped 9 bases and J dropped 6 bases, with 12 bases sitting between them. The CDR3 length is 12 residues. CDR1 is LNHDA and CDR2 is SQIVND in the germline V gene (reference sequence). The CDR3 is CASLGQPNEQFF. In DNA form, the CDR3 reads TGTGCCAGCCTCGGACAGCCCAATGAGCAGTTCTTC.

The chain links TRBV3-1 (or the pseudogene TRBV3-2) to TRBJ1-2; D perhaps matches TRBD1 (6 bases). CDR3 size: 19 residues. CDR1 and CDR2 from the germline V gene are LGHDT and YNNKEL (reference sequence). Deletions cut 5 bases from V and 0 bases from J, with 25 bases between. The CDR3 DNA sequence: TGTGCCAGCAGCGACCCTCCTAGGGGCAGGGGATACGCTAACTATGGCTACACCTTC. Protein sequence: CASSDPPRGRGYANYGYTF.

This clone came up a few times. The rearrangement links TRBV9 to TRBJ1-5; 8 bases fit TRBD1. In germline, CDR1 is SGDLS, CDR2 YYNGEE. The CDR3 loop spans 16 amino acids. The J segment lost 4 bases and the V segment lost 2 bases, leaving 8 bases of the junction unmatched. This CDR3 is CASSVPFTGGNQPQHF. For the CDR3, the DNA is TGTGCCAGCAGCGTTCCTTTCACAGGGGGAAATCAGCCCCAGCATTTT. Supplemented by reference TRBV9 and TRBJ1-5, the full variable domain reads DSGVTQTPKHLITATGQRVTLRCSPRSGDLSVYWYQQSLDQGLQFLIQYYNGEERAKGNILERFSAQQFPDLHSELNLSSLELGDSALYFCASSVPFTGGNQPQHFGDGTRLSIL.

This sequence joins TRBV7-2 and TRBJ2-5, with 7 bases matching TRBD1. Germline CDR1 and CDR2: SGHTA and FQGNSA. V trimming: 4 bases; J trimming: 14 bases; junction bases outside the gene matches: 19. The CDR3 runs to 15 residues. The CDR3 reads CASSSGPGQTRFIYF. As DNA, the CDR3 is TGTGCCAGCAGCTCGGGGCCGGGACAGACGAGGTTTATTTACTTC.

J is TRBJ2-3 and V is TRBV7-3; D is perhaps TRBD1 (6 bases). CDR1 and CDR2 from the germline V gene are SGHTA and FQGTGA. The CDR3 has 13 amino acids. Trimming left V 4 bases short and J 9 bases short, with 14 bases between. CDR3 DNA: TGTGCCAGCAGCTCAACCTACAGGGACACGCAGTATTTT. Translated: CASSSTYRDTQYF.

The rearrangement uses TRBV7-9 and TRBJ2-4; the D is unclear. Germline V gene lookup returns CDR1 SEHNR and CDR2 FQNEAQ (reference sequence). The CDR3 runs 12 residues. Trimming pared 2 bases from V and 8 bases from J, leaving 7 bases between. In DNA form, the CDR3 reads TGTGCCAGCAGCTTACTGGCAGACATTCAGTACTTC. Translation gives CASSLLADIQYF. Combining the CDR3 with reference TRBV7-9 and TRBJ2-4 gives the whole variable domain DTGVSQNPRHKITKRGQNVTFRCDPISEHNRLYWYRQTLGQGPEFLTYFQNEAQLEKSRLLSDRFSAERPKGSFSTLEIQRTEQGDSAMYLCASSLLADIQYFGAGTRLSVL.

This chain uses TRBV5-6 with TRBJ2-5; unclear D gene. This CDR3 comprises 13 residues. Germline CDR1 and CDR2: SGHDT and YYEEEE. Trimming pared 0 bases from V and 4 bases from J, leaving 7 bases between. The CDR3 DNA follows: TGTGCCAGCAGCTTGGATCCCGGAGAGACCCAGTACTTC. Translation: CASSLDPGETQYF.

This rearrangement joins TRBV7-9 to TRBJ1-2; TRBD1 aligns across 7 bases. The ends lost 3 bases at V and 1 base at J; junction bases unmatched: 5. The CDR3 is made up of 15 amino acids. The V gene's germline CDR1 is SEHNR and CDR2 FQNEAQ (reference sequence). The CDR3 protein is CASSFGQALNYGYTF. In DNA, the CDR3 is TGTGCCAGCAGCTTCGGACAGGCTCTTAACTATGGCTACACCTTC.

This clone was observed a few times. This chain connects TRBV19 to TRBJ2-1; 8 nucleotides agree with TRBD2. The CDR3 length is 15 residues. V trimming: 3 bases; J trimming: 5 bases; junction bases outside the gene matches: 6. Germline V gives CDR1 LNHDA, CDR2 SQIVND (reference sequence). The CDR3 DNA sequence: TGTGCCAGTAGTATTTCTTTAGCGGGGAACAATGAGCAGTTCTTC. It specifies CASSISLAGNNEQFF.

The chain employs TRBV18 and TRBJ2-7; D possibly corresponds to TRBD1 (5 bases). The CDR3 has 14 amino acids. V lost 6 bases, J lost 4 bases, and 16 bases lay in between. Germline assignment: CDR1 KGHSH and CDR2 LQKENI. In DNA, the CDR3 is TGTGCCAGCTCCCCTCTGCAGGGCAGATACGAGCAGTACTTC. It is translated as CASSPLQGRYEQYF.

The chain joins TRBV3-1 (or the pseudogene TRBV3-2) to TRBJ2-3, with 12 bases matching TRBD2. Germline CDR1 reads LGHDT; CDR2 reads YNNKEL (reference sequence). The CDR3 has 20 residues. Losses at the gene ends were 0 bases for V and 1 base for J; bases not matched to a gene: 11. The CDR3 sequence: CASSQDKGASGGVGTDTQYF. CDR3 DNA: TGTGCCAGCAGCCAAGATAAGGGCGCTAGCGGGGGGGTGGGCACAGATACGCAGTATTTT.